A selection of T cell receptor beta chains follows, all from one sample in a study of blood T cells in healthy people across ages. TCRdb re-called the 5' RACE reads through MiXCR, storing one row per CDR3 protein. The sample has some 1,500,000 distinct CDR3 sequences, roughly 43% seen once. The sample consisted of blood. The receptors come from a woman under 30 in good health. CDR3s include the opening cysteine and the closing phenylalanine or tryptophan. A D gene is named only where the DNA matches it firmly. Rows may omit the clone size; those that give it use once, few, many or a size class.

clone size,J gene,V gene,D gene,CDR3 DNA,CDR3 protein
.,TRBJ2-3,TRBV5-4,.,TGTGCCAGCAGCTTGGGCCCCACGGAACGGAGCACAGATACGCAGTATTTT,CASSLGPTERSTDTQYF
.,TRBJ2-7,TRBV12-3/TRBV12-4,TRBD1,TGTGCCAGCAGTCCACAAGGACAGGCCTACGAGCAGTACTTC,CASSPQGQAYEQYF
few,TRBJ2-7,TRBV4-1,TRBD2,TGCGCCAGCAGCGGACCGGGAGGTAGCTACGAGCAGTACTTC,CASSGPGGSYEQYF
.,TRBJ1-5,TRBV4-1,.,TGCGCCAGCAGCCATGCTAGCAATCAGCCCCAGCATTTT,CASSHASNQPQHF
many,TRBJ2-3,TRBV29-1,.,TGCAGCGCCGAGGACAGTTCAGATACGCAGTATTTT,CSAEDSSDTQYF
few,TRBJ2-1,TRBV7-2,.,TGTGCCAGCAGCTCGTCGAGGGTCTCCTACAATGAGCAGTTCTTC,CASSSSRVSYNEQFF
.,TRBJ2-1,TRBV6-1,.,TGTGCCTGCCCTCTCCCGAGGCTAGCGACGGGCAGCTCCTACAATGAGCAGTTCTTC,CACPLPRLATGSSYNEQFF
few,TRBJ1-2,TRBV9,.,TGTGCCAGCAGCGGGCTGGGGTCGCGCGACTATGGCTACACCTTC,CASSGLGSRDYGYTF
few,TRBJ1-1,TRBV7-8,TRBD1,TGTGCCAGCAGCTTACTGGGACAGTCCAACACTGAAGCTTTCTTT,CASSLLGQSNTEAFF
.,TRBJ2-1,TRBV12-3/TRBV12-4,.,TGTGCCAGCACCCCCAAACCCAGGGACGCTACAACGGCCGAACCCTACAATGAGCAGTTCTTC,CASTPKPRDATTAEPYNEQFF
.,TRBJ1-2,TRBV14,TRBD1,TGTGCCAGCAGCCAAGGACAGGGAGGAGGTGGCTACACCTTC,CASSQGQGGGGYTF
.,TRBJ2-1,TRBV29-1,TRBD2,TGCAGCGTCGGACTAGCGGGTAGAACTAGCTCCTACAATGAGCAGTTCTTC,CSVGLAGRTSSYNEQFF
.,TRBJ2-7,TRBV29-1,.,TGCAGCGTTTACAGCTCCTACGAGCAGTACTTC,CSVYSSYEQYF
few,TRBJ2-5,TRBV4-1,.,TGCGCCAGCAGCCAAGATGCCGGGGGGACCCAGTACTTC,CASSQDAGGTQYF